The clone carrying this T cell receptor (beta chain) showed up just once. The target antigen is unknown. The primer mix had 60 Vbeta and 13 Jbeta primers. Assay: immunoSEQ multiplex PCR; the TCRdb copy retains only in-frame clones and omits some. The repertoire holds around 140,000 clones, with about 80% as singletons. The record originates from a study of cytomegalovirus exposure and HLA in healthy donors. The study's findings and limits: V- and J-gene trimming of TCR beta was linked (in a later analysis) to a missense DCLRE1C variant.

Germline values: CDR1 MGHRA, CDR2 YSYEKL. This CDR3 region has 15 residues. The V gene lost 4 bases and the J gene lost 0 bases, with 13 bases spanning the gap. The clonotype comes from a woman in her fifties or sixties in good health and CMV-seropositive. V and J are TRBV4-1 and TRBJ2-7, with TRBD2 as a possible D gene (6 bases). The sample comprised PBMCs. CDR3: CASSPGEVVSYEQYF. DNA for the CDR3: TGCGCCAGCAGCCCTGGGGAGGTCGTCTCCTACGAGCAGTACTTC.